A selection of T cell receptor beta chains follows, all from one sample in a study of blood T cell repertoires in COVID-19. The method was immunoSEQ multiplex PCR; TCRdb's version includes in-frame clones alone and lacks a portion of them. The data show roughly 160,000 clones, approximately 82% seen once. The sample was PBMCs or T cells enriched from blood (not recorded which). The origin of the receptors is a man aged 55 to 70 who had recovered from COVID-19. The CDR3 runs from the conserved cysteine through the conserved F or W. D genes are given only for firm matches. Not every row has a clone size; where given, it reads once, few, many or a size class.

DNA: TGTGGGTTAGCGGGGGGCCCGGGGAACGAGCAGTACTTC
CDR3: CGLAGGPGNEQYF
D: TRBD2
V: TRBV28
size: NA
J: TRBJ2-7

DNA: TGTGCCAGCATGGGACCGGGGGGGCAGGGAGTGACCCAGTACTTC
CDR3: CASMGPGGQGVTQYF
D: TRBD2
V: TRBV6-5
size: NA
J: TRBJ2-5

DNA: TGTGCCAGCAGCTTGACCCCCGGGACAGGGGGAGGCGGCTACACCTTC
CDR3: CASSLTPGTGGGGYTF
D: TRBD1
V: TRBV5-5
size: NA
J: TRBJ1-2

DNA: TGTGCCAGCAGTTTGACCGGGACAGGGGTTCGCGAGCAGTACTTC
CDR3: CASSLTGTGVREQYF
D: TRBD1
V: TRBV28
size: NA
J: TRBJ2-7

DNA: TGTGCCAGCAGCTTTCATCGGTCTAGCGGGCAAGGAGCCAAAAACATTCAGTACTTC
CDR3: CASSFHRSSGQGAKNIQYF
D: TRBD2
V: TRBV7-2
size: NA
J: TRBJ2-4

DNA: TGCGCCAGCAGCTTGACTAGTCTGGAGACCCAGTACTTC
CDR3: CASSLTSLETQYF
D: NA
V: TRBV5-1
size: NA
J: TRBJ2-5

DNA: TGTGCCAGCAGCTTAGGGGGGGACTCGGGGACTGGAAACACCATATATTTT
CDR3: CASSLGGDSGTGNTIYF
D: NA
V: TRBV7-9
size: NA
J: TRBJ1-3

DNA: TGTGCCAGCAGCAGGCCTGGGGACAGGGGAGCCGGGGAGCTGTTTTTT
CDR3: CASSRPGDRGAGELFF
D: TRBD1
V: TRBV5-4
size: NA
J: TRBJ2-2

DNA: TGTGCCAGCAGCGGGTGGGGAGCCAATTACGAGCAGTACTTC
CDR3: CASSGWGANYEQYF
D: NA
V: TRBV5-4
size: NA
J: TRBJ2-7

DNA: TGTGCCAGCAGTTCCGACAGGGGTTGGGGTCAGCCCCAGCATTTT
CDR3: CASSSDRGWGQPQHF
D: TRBD1
V: TRBV6-5
size: NA
J: TRBJ1-5

DNA: TGTGCCAGCGACGAGGGGGCGGACACTGAAGCTTTCTTT
CDR3: CASDEGADTEAFF
D: TRBD1
V: TRBV7-9
size: NA
J: TRBJ1-1

DNA: TGTGCCAGCAGTTACTCGACAGGCTATCAGCCCCAGCATTTT
CDR3: CASSYSTGYQPQHF
D: NA
V: TRBV6-5
size: NA
J: TRBJ1-5

DNA: TGTGTCATCAGTAGCGAGGGAGGGTACAATGAGCAGTTCTTC
CDR3: CVISSEGGYNEQFF
D: TRBD2
V: TRBV10-3
size: NA
J: TRBJ2-1

DNA: TGTGCCAGCAGCGTAGAGGGAGAAGACTATGGCTACACCTTC
CDR3: CASSVEGEDYGYTF
D: NA
V: TRBV9
size: NA
J: TRBJ1-2

DNA: TGTGCCAGCAGTGAACCAATTACTAGTGTTAGCGGCCCAGATACGCAGTATTTT
CDR3: CASSEPITSVSGPDTQYF
D: NA
V: TRBV6-1
size: once
J: TRBJ2-3

DNA: TGTGCCAGCTCACCCCCTAGAGAACCCTACGAGCAGTACTTC
CDR3: CASSPPREPYEQYF
D: NA
V: TRBV18
size: NA
J: TRBJ2-7

DNA: TGTGCCACCCAGACGGAGGCAACTAATGAAAAACTGTTTTTT
CDR3: CATQTEATNEKLFF
D: NA
V: TRBV4-2
size: few
J: TRBJ1-4

DNA: TGTGCCAGCAGCGTGAGCGGGGCCTCCTATAATTCACCCCTCCACTTT
CDR3: CASSVSGASYNSPLHF
D: NA
V: TRBV9
size: NA
J: TRBJ1-6

DNA: TGTGCCAGTAGGGACAGTCTCGGCGGGGAGCTGTTTTTT
CDR3: CASRDSLGGELFF
D: NA
V: TRBV19
size: NA
J: TRBJ2-2

DNA: TGCGCCAGCAGTTGGGGAGGAGATGGGGCCAACGTCCTGACTTTC
CDR3: CASSWGGDGANVLTF
D: NA
V: TRBV5-1
size: NA
J: TRBJ2-6

DNA: TGTGCCAGCAGATTTCAGGGGAGCTCCTATAATTCACCCCTCCACTTT
CDR3: CASRFQGSSYNSPLHF
D: NA
V: TRBV27
size: few
J: TRBJ1-6

DNA: TGCAGCGTTGTCGTCAACCGGGAAGAACTGTTTTTT
CDR3: CSVVVNREELFF
D: NA
V: TRBV29-1
size: NA
J: TRBJ1-4

DNA: TGTGCCAGCAGTCCCTCAAGCGGGAGTGGGATAAGGGATACGCAGTATTTT
CDR3: CASSPSSGSGIRDTQYF
D: TRBD2
V: TRBV28
size: NA
J: TRBJ2-3

DNA: TGTGCCATCGAAAGCGGCACGGGCACCGGGGAGCTGTTTTTT
CDR3: CAIESGTGTGELFF
D: NA
V: TRBV28
size: once
J: TRBJ2-2

DNA: TGTGCCAGTAGTTCCGGACAGGGGGCCAAAAACATTCAGTACTTC
CDR3: CASSSGQGAKNIQYF
D: TRBD1
V: TRBV19
size: NA
J: TRBJ2-4

DNA: TGTGCCAGCAGCGCCGACAGGGTCTCAGGCGGGGAGCTGTTTTTT
CDR3: CASSADRVSGGELFF
D: TRBD1
V: TRBV7-3
size: NA
J: TRBJ2-2

DNA: TGCGCCAGCAGCCCATCGACTGGTGAAAAACTGTTTTTT
CDR3: CASSPSTGEKLFF
D: NA
V: TRBV5-1
size: NA
J: TRBJ1-4

DNA: TGTGCCACCAGTGGGGGACAGGGTTTTGGTCAGCCCCAGCATTTT
CDR3: CATSGGQGFGQPQHF
D: TRBD1
V: TRBV24-1
size: few
J: TRBJ1-5

DNA: TGTGCCAGCTCACCCTACAGGGGGCTGGACACTGAAGCTTTCTTT
CDR3: CASSPYRGLDTEAFF
D: TRBD1
V: TRBV18
size: NA
J: TRBJ1-1

DNA: TGTGCCAGCAGGTCGACAGGGCACGAGCAGTACTTC
CDR3: CASRSTGHEQYF
D: TRBD1
V: TRBV28
size: once
J: TRBJ2-7

DNA: TGTGCCAGCAGCTCCAGGGGGCGCAATGGCTACACCTTC
CDR3: CASSSRGRNGYTF
D: TRBD1
V: TRBV12-3/TRBV12-4
size: NA
J: TRBJ1-2

DNA: TGCGCCAGCAGCTTGAGCCCCAGGACAGGGAACGTAGAGACCCAGTACTTC
CDR3: CASSLSPRTGNVETQYF
D: TRBD1
V: TRBV5-1
size: NA
J: TRBJ2-5

DNA: TGCGCCAGCAGATTAGATGGGACCGGGAGAGATACGCAGTATTTT
CDR3: CASRLDGTGRDTQYF
D: NA
V: TRBV5-1
size: NA
J: TRBJ2-3

DNA: TGTGCCAGCAGTCCCCCGGGTTTCCTTTATGGCTACACCTTC
CDR3: CASSPPGFLYGYTF
D: NA
V: TRBV28
size: NA
J: TRBJ1-2

DNA: TGTGCCAGTAGTCCCGGGGGGGCTCTCAATGAGCAGTTCTTC
CDR3: CASSPGGALNEQFF
D: TRBD2
V: TRBV19
size: NA
J: TRBJ2-1

DNA: TGTGCCAGCAGTGTCCGCCGGGACAGTGTTCTAAGCTACACCTTC
CDR3: CASSVRRDSVLSYTF
D: TRBD1
V: TRBV27
size: NA
J: TRBJ1-2

DNA: TGTGCCAGCAGCTCACAAGAGACCCAGTACTTC
CDR3: CASSSQETQYF
D: NA
V: TRBV11-3
size: NA
J: TRBJ2-5

DNA: TGCGCCAGCAGCTTGTTAGGGACAGGGGCCACCGGGGAGCTGTTTTTT
CDR3: CASSLLGTGATGELFF
D: TRBD1
V: TRBV5-1
size: once
J: TRBJ2-2

DNA: TGTGCCAGCAGGGCATGGAGGACAGACCCCGAAGCTTTCTTT
CDR3: CASRAWRTDPEAFF
D: NA
V: TRBV6-5
size: NA
J: TRBJ1-1

DNA: TGTGCCAGCAGCTTGCAAACGCAGTATTTT
CDR3: CASSLQTQYF
D: NA
V: TRBV5-8
size: NA
J: TRBJ2-3

DNA: TGTGCCAGCAGCCGCCCGGGACAGTCCTACGAGCAGTACTTC
CDR3: CASSRPGQSYEQYF
D: TRBD1
V: TRBV28
size: NA
J: TRBJ2-7

DNA: TGTGCCAGCAGCCAGGTTAGCAGCGGGGGACAAGAGACCCAGTACTTC
CDR3: CASSQVSSGGQETQYF
D: TRBD2
V: TRBV3-1/TRBV3-2
size: NA
J: TRBJ2-5

DNA: TGTGCCTGGAGTCTTGGGAGTGGAAACACCATATATTTT
CDR3: CAWSLGSGNTIYF
D: NA
V: TRBV30
size: NA
J: TRBJ1-3

DNA: TGTGCCAGCAGCCAAGGCGGGGTCCCCAATGAGCAGTTCTTC
CDR3: CASSQGGVPNEQFF
D: NA
V: TRBV7-2
size: once
J: TRBJ2-1

DNA: TGTGCCAGCACCTACAGGGGGCCCTCTAATGAAAAACTGTTTTTT
CDR3: CASTYRGPSNEKLFF
D: TRBD1
V: TRBV2
size: NA
J: TRBJ1-4

DNA: TGTGCCAGCAGCGCGACGACAGGGAACACTGAAGCTTTCTTT
CDR3: CASSATTGNTEAFF
D: NA
V: TRBV9
size: few
J: TRBJ1-1

DNA: TGTGCCAGCAGTACCGGACAGGGCACTGAAGCTTTCTTT
CDR3: CASSTGQGTEAFF
D: TRBD1
V: TRBV28
size: NA
J: TRBJ1-1

DNA: TGTGCCAGTAGTATCGGCCAGGGGGCGAGAGGCACTGAAGCTTTCTTT
CDR3: CASSIGQGARGTEAFF
D: TRBD1
V: TRBV19
size: NA
J: TRBJ1-1

DNA: TGTGCCAGCAGCTTCAGTCCAGCGGGCTCTGGAAACACCATATATTTT
CDR3: CASSFSPAGSGNTIYF
D: NA
V: TRBV5-5
size: NA
J: TRBJ1-3

DNA: TGTGCCATCAGTTCGACAGGGAACACTGAAGCTTTCTTT
CDR3: CAISSTGNTEAFF
D: NA
V: TRBV10-3
size: NA
J: TRBJ1-1

DNA: TGTGCCAGCAGCTTAGAGGGCGGGGCCTCCTACGAGCAGTACTTC
CDR3: CASSLEGGASYEQYF
D: NA
V: TRBV11-2
size: NA
J: TRBJ2-7

DNA: TGTGCCAGCTCCCGCAGGGGGAATGAGCAGTTCTTC
CDR3: CASSRRGNEQFF
D: TRBD1
V: TRBV18
size: NA
J: TRBJ2-1

DNA: TGTGCCAGCCTAGGCCCAGGGGAGGGGTATGGCTACACCTTC
CDR3: CASLGPGEGYGYTF
D: NA
V: TRBV6-5
size: once
J: TRBJ1-2